One sample yielded the 29 T cell receptor beta chains listed below, sequenced in a study of blood T cell repertoires in COVID-19. Sequencing was performed with immunoSEQ multiplex PCR; in TCRdb, only in-frame clones are kept and a portion is missing. The data contain about 300,000 clones, roughly 88% of them seen just once; the ten biggest clones take up 1.5% to 2%. The sample comprised peripheral blood. The receptors derive from a woman aged 50 to 65 with acute or convalescent COVID-19.

The chain links TRBV29-1 to TRBJ1-2; D remains unclear. V was cut by 4 bases and J by 0 bases, with 9 bases left in between. Germline loops: CDR1 SQVTM, CDR2 ANQGSEA. This CDR3 has 13 amino acids. The CDR3 protein is CSVVRDPNYGYTF. In DNA, the CDR3 is TGCAGCGTTGTTCGAGATCCTAACTATGGCTACACCTTC.

This chain links TRBV7-2 with TRBJ2-3; D perhaps matches TRBD1 (5 bases). V was shortened by 4 bases and J by 9 bases, with 11 bases between the two germline ends. In germline, CDR1 is SGHTA, CDR2 FQGNSA. This CDR3 has 12 residues. The CDR3 loop is CASSSQDKTQYF. CDR3 nucleotide sequence: TGTGCCAGCAGCTCACAGGATAAAACGCAGTATTTT. The full variable domain, its missing parts supplied by reference TRBV7-2 and TRBJ2-3, is GAGVSQSPSNKVTEKGKDVELRCDPISGHTALYWYRQSLGQGLEFLIYFQGNSAPDKSGLPSDRFSAERTGGSVSTLTIQRTQQEDSAVYLCASSSQDKTQYFGPGTRLTVL.

This clone has a handful of counts. The V and J genes are TRBV7-8 and TRBJ1-6, with TRBD1 identical over 7 bases. Germline V gives CDR1 SGHVS, CDR2 FQNEAQ. V was clipped by 2 bases and J by 5 bases; unmatched bases: 6. The CDR3 has 16 amino acids. The CDR3 DNA reads TGTGCCAGCAGCTTAATGGCAGGGGGGAATAATTCACCCCTCCACTTT. As protein: CASSLMAGGNNSPLHF.

This clone appeared a few times. The rearrangement joins TRBV19 to TRBJ1-1, with no clear D. This CDR3 is built from 14 residues. V lost 3 bases and J lost 5, with 13 bases in between. The germline gives CDR1 LNHDA, CDR2 SQIVND (reference sequence). CDR3 protein: CASSIAGSLTEAFF. DNA of the CDR3: TGTGCCAGTAGTATCGCAGGTTCATTAACTGAAGCTTTCTTT. Filled out from reference TRBV19 and TRBJ1-1, the complete variable domain reads DGGITQSPKYLFRKEGQNVTLSCEQNLNHDAMYWYRQDPGQGLRLIYYSQIVNDFQKGDIAEGYSVSREKKESFPLTVTSAQKNPTAFYLCASSIAGSLTEAFFGQGTRLTVV.

The chain combines TRBV25-1 with TRBJ1-5; 10 bases line up with TRBD1. The CDR3 loop spans 15 amino acids. V was pared by 4 bases and J by 2 bases, with 2 bases of the junction left unmatched. Per the germline V gene, CDR1 is MGHDK and CDR2 is SYGVNS. The CDR3: CASSGDRGGNQPQHF. In DNA, the CDR3 is TGTGCCAGCAGTGGGGACAGGGGAGGCAATCAGCCCCAGCATTTT.

The chain combines TRBV5-1 with TRBJ2-5; 10 nucleotides agree with TRBD2. J gave up 2 bases and V 6 bases, and 4 bases lay outside the gene matches. The CDR3 is made up of 14 amino acids. Germline V gene data show CDR1 as SGHRS and CDR2 as YFSETQ. The CDR3 loop is CASKVAGGQETQYF. CDR3 coding DNA: TGCGCCAGCAAGGTAGCGGGGGGACAAGAGACCCAGTACTTC.

J is TRBJ1-5 and V is TRBV6-4; 7 nucleotides agree with TRBD1. The junction had 11 bases not matched to a gene; V was cut back by 6 bases and J by 9 bases. Germline CDR1 reads MRHNA; CDR2 reads SNTAGT. The CDR3 spans 14 residues. This CDR3 is CASRKGGRGGPQHF. CDR3 nucleotides: TGTGCCAGCAGAAAAGGGGGCAGGGGAGGGCCCCAGCATTTT.

This rearrangement joins TRBV7-3 to TRBJ1-6; a possible D gene is TRBD1 (6 bases). This CDR3 comprises 15 residues. With 6 bases removed from V and 7 bases from J, the gap between germline ends came to 16 bases. The germline V gene encodes CDR1 SGHTA and CDR2 FQGTGA. The CDR3 loop is CASSQQGHSNSPLHF. Here the CDR3 DNA reads TGTGCCAGCAGTCAACAGGGCCATTCCAATTCACCCCTCCACTTT.

This chain connects TRBV15 to TRBJ1-5; no clear D gene. The CDR3 has 13 residues. The germline V and J ends were trimmed by 0 bases and 5 bases, with 5 bases remaining between them. Germline V gene data show CDR1 as LNHNV and CDR2 as YYDKDF (reference sequence). The chain's CDR3 is CATSRDPDQPQHF. In DNA, the CDR3 is TGTGCCACCAGCAGAGATCCGGATCAGCCCCAGCATTTT.

The chain employs TRBV27 and TRBJ2-3; no firm D call. Trimming removed 1 base from V and 0 bases from J, with 11 bases in between. The CDR3 runs to 16 residues. Germline V gene sequence: CDR1 MNHEY, CDR2 SMNVEV (reference sequence). The CDR3 DNA sequence: TGTGCCAGCAGTTTATGGGCCAAGCTCAGCACAGATACGCAGTATTTT. Protein product: CASSLWAKLSTDTQYF.

J is TRBJ2-1 and V is TRBV3-1 (or the pseudogene TRBV3-2); a weak D match, TRBD2 (5 bases). The CDR3 consists of 14 residues. The V end lost 2 bases, the J end lost 8 bases, and 13 bases lay between the germline ends. Germline lookup yields CDR1 LGHDT and CDR2 YNNKEL (reference sequence). The CDR3 bases are TGTGCCAGCAGCCAACGGGGAGTCCAAGATGAGCAGTTCTTC. Translating gives CASSQRGVQDEQFF.

The count of this clone is one. V and J are TRBV4-1 and TRBJ2-1; maybe TRBD2 (6 bases). The CDR3 is 16 residues long. V gave up 0 bases and J gave up 3 bases, with 12 bases separating them. Germline CDR1 is MGHRA and CDR2 is YSYEKL. The CDR3 sequence is CASSQDLPGVYNEQFF. The CDR3 nucleotides are TGCGCCAGCAGCCAAGATCTCCCGGGGGTCTACAATGAGCAGTTCTTC.

The chain joins TRBV10-1 to TRBJ2-7, with 7 bases matching TRBD1. The junction had 7 bases not matched to a gene; V was cut back by 7 bases and J by 4 bases. Germline V gives CDR1 WNHNN, CDR2 SYGVQD (reference sequence). The CDR3 sequence is 13 residues long. The CDR3 protein is CASIRDRTYEQYF. The DNA of the CDR3 is TGCGCCAGCATCCGGGACAGAACGTACGAGCAGTACTTC.

This clone was picked up a small number of times. The gene calls are TRBV2 and TRBJ2-4; TRBD1 agrees at 7 bases. This CDR3 is built from 15 residues. Germline V gene sequence: CDR1 SNHLY, CDR2 FYNNEI. V gave up 4 bases and J gave up 1 base; unmatched junction bases: 4. The CDR3 loop is CASSGRQGAKNIQYF. The DNA for the CDR3 is TGTGCCAGCAGTGGACGACAGGGCGCCAAAAACATTCAGTACTTC.

A note on this clone: Other nucleotide sequences in the sample specify the same CDR3. This rearrangement joins TRBV28 to TRBJ2-7; TRBD2 agrees at 13 bases. CDR3 length equals 15 residues. The germline gives CDR1 MDHEN, CDR2 SYDVKM. The V gene end was trimmed by 4 bases and the J gene end by 3 bases; junction bases not matched to a gene: 3. The DNA for the CDR3 is TGTGCCAGCAGTTCGGGACTAGCGGGAATCTACGAGCAGTACTTC. Its protein product is CASSSGLAGIYEQYF.

The V and J genes are TRBV4-2 and TRBJ1-2; D gene uncertain. This CDR3 contains 16 residues. CDR1 and CDR2 (germline): LGHNA, YNFKEQ. Deletions cut 0 bases from V and 4 bases from J, with 15 bases between. The CDR3 DNA sequence: TGTGCCAGCAGCCAAGATGCCTTTGGGCAGCCCTATGGCTACACCTTC. Translated: CASSQDAFGQPYGYTF.

The chain recombines TRBV19 with TRBJ1-3; 7 bases fit TRBD1. Germline CDR1 and CDR2: LNHDA and SQIVND (reference sequence). V lost 4 bases, J lost 0 bases, and 3 bases stayed unmatched. The CDR3 has 15 amino acids. The CDR3 DNA sequence: TGTGCCAGTAGTAGGGGACAGAGCTCTGGAAACACCATATATTTT. It yields the protein CASSRGQSSGNTIYF.

V and J are TRBV10-1 and TRBJ2-7, with 8 bases fitting TRBD2. Looked up from germline, CDR1 is WNHNN and CDR2 is SYGVQD (reference sequence). The J segment lost 0 bases and the V segment lost 9 bases, leaving 4 bases of the junction unmatched. This CDR3 has 13 amino acids. The CDR3 protein is CARPGTSSYEQYF. CDR3 coding DNA: TGCGCCAGGCCCGGGACTAGCTCCTACGAGCAGTACTTC.

This rearrangement joins TRBV11-3 to TRBJ1-1; D unresolved. CDR3 length: 13 amino acids. V lost 3 bases, J lost 1 base, and 6 bases lay in between. CDR1 SGHNT and CDR2 YENEEA come from the germline V gene. The CDR3 sequence: CASSFQENTEAFF. CDR3 in DNA: TGTGCCAGCAGCTTCCAGGAGAACACTGAAGCTTTCTTT.

The chain uses TRBV5-6 and TRBJ2-7; 9 nucleotides agree with TRBD1. The CDR3 is made up of 14 amino acids. Losses at the gene ends were 4 bases for V and 0 bases for J; bases not matched to a gene: 2. Germline values: CDR1 SGHDT, CDR2 YYEEEE. The CDR3 nucleotides are TGTGCCAGCAGCGTGACAGGGGGCTCCTACGAGCAGTACTTC. Encoded protein: CASSVTGGSYEQYF.

V and J are TRBV25-1 and TRBJ2-1; 10 positions agree with TRBD1. Germline V gene sequence: CDR1 MGHDK, CDR2 SYGVNS. The CDR3 contains 15 residues. The V and J ends lost 6 bases and 8 bases, in that order; junction bases with no gene match: 10. CDR3 region: CASSAGTGAPHEQFF. CDR3 nucleotide sequence: TGTGCCAGCAGCGCCGGGACAGGGGCCCCCCATGAGCAGTTCTTC.

The V and J genes are TRBV5-1 and TRBJ2-7; 12 bases align to TRBD2. Trimming removed 2 bases from V and 3 bases from J; junction bases left unmatched: 3. The CDR3 spans 15 residues. Germline values: CDR1 SGHRS, CDR2 YFSETQ. This chain's CDR3 is CASSLSLAGGYEQYF. The CDR3 DNA sequence: TGCGCCAGCAGCTTATCACTAGCGGGGGGCTACGAGCAGTACTTC. The variable domain in full, completed from reference TRBV5-1 and TRBJ2-7, reads KAGVTQTPRYLIKTRGQQVTLSCSPISGHRSVSWYQQTPGQGLQFLFEYFSETQRNKGNFPGRFSGRQFSNSRSEMNVSTLELGDSALYLCASSLSLAGGYEQYFGPGTRLTVT.

V is TRBV7-2 and J is TRBJ1-6; 7 bases line up with TRBD1. The ends lost 1 base at V and 10 bases at J; junction bases unmatched: 7. This CDR3 region has 15 residues. CDR1 and CDR2 from the germline V gene are SGHTA and FQGNSA. This chain's CDR3 is CASSLVAGGVSPLHF. The CDR3 DNA reads as TGTGCCAGCAGCTTAGTCGCAGGGGGAGTGTCACCCCTCCACTTT.

The rearrangement uses TRBV12-3 or TRBV12-4 and TRBJ1-4, with 7 nucleotides matching TRBD1. The junction had 2 bases not matched to a gene; V was cut back by 6 bases and J by 4 bases. This CDR3 is 13 amino acids long. Here the CDR3 DNA reads TGTGCCAGCAGCCCAGGGGGTAATGAAAAACTGTTTTTT. It specifies CASSPGGNEKLFF.

With regard to this clone: Other DNA sequences within the sample encode an identical CDR3. J is TRBJ1-2 and V is TRBV5-1, with 8 bases identical to TRBD1. V was clipped by 0 bases and J by 0 bases; unmatched bases: 1. The CDR3 has 15 amino acids. Germline V gene sequence: CDR1 SGHRS, CDR2 YFSETQ. In DNA form, the CDR3 reads TGCGCCAGCAGCTTGGACAGGGGGTCTAACTATGGCTACACCTTC. Translating gives CASSLDRGSNYGYTF.

The chain has TRBV5-1 and TRBJ1-1, with D tentatively TRBD1 (6 bases). Germline V lookup: CDR1 SGHRS, CDR2 YFSETQ. CDR3 length: 13 amino acids. The V and J ends lost 5 bases and 1 base respectively, with 9 bases between them. This chain's CDR3 is CASRQTGNTEAFF. The CDR3 bases are TGCGCCAGCAGGCAGACAGGGAACACTGAAGCTTTCTTT.

DNA for the CDR3: TGTGCCAGCAGCCGACTAGCCGGCTCCTACGAGCAGTACTTC. This translates into CASSRLAGSYEQYF. The J gene is TRBJ2-7, the V gene TRBV5-4; 7 bases agree with TRBD2. The CDR3 is 14 amino acids. The V and J ends lost 4 bases and 0 bases, in that order; junction bases with no gene match: 4. Germline loops: CDR1 SGHNT, CDR2 YYREEE (reference sequence).

The J gene is TRBJ2-1, the V gene TRBV5-1, with 7 positions matching TRBD2. Unmatched junction bases numbered 4, after V lost 3 bases and J lost 1 base. The V gene's germline CDR1 is SGHRS and CDR2 YFSETQ. The CDR3 sequence is 15 residues long. CDR3 DNA: TGCGCCAGCAGCTCACTAGCGCCTTCCTACAATGAGCAGTTCTTC. Translating gives CASSSLAPSYNEQFF.

The chain recombines TRBV10-3 with TRBJ2-3; TRBD1 aligns across 7 bases. The J segment lost 2 bases and the V segment lost 2 bases, leaving 4 bases of the junction unmatched. Per germline, CDR1 ENHRY and CDR2 SYGVKD. The CDR3 extends over 15 amino acids. The CDR3 coding sequence is TGTGCCATCAGTGAGGACAGGGCTTACACAGATACGCAGTATTTT. Protein product: CAISEDRAYTDTQYF.